The present entry profiles one T cell receptor (beta chain) with its context. With 4 bases removed from V and 0 bases from J, the gap between germline ends came to 10 bases. The CDR3 is 15 residues long. Germline CDR1 MNHEY, CDR2 SVGAGI. The sample belongs to a study of Ad26.COV2.S vaccination and SARS-CoV-2 variants. Overall study context: A COV1001 Ad26.COV2.S trial-arm participant provided the sample. Intramuscularly, Ad26.COV2.S was given either once or twice, 56 days apart.

Treatment: some 20 received Ad26.COV2.S at low or high dose, single or two shots; several received placebo; per-sample allocation not given. Repertoires come from day 63 after the first vaccine or placebo injection. Using immunoSEQ multiplex PCR, the repertoire was profiled, and TCRdb retains in-frame clones only, with some absent. The sample consists of about 400,000 clones, 83% of them appearing once. The chain recombines TRBV6-5 with TRBJ1-3, with D unresolved. This sequence was found in a person between 18 and 65 years old who received the Ad26.COV2.S COVID-19 vaccine or a placebo. The source material was peripheral blood, sampled in a trial of Ad26.COV2.S vaccine versus placebo. The CDR3 reads CASSFGPLSGNTIYF. The DNA for the CDR3 is TGTGCCAGCAGTTTTGGCCCCCTCTCTGGAAACACCATATATTTT.